Included here is one T cell receptor (beta chain) sequence, with context. This sample was included in a study of T cells of healthy individuals. TCRdb analysed the 5' RACE reads with MiXCR anew, one entry per CDR3 protein. The table lists 53,000 or so distinct CDR3 sequences, roughly 15% of them singletons. CDR1 is SGHTA, CDR2 FQGNSA, per germline. CDR3 length: 14 amino acids. V was cut by 1 base and J by 5 bases, with 9 bases left in between. This TCR derives from a human donor in good health. This chain joins TRBV7-2 and TRBJ2-1; possibly TRBD1 for D (5 bases). The CDR3 loop is CASSLGGSNNEQFF. Here the CDR3 DNA reads TGTGCCAGCAGCTTAGGGGGCTCTAACAATGAGCAGTTCTTC.